The next 28 T cell receptor beta chains were all read from a single sample in a study of blood T cell repertoires in COVID-19. Generated by immunoSEQ multiplex PCR, the TCRdb table keeps only in-frame clones and is missing some. The repertoire includes about 230,000 clones, under 85% of them detected once, and about 1.8% sits in the top ten. Sample: PBMCs or T cells enriched from blood (not recorded which). These receptors were taken from a man in his sixties who had recovered from COVID-19.

This clone is a singleton in its sample. The chain recombines TRBV6-5 with TRBJ1-2; D is unresolved. Trimming removed 6 bases from V and 2 bases from J, with 13 bases in between. This CDR3 has 14 amino acids. CDR1 is MNHEY and CDR2 is SVGAGI in the germline V gene. The CDR3 DNA is TGTGCCAGCAGAGAGGGAGTCCAAAACTATGGCTACACCTTC. Residues: CASREGVQNYGYTF.

The J gene is TRBJ2-3, the V gene TRBV19; no firm D call. Germline loops: CDR1 LNHDA, CDR2 SQIVND (reference sequence). The CDR3 totals 14 residues. V was clipped by 3 bases and J by 1 base, with 8 bases between them. CDR3 region: CASSISRGTDTQYF. The CDR3, as DNA: TGTGCCAGTAGTATTAGTCGGGGCACAGATACGCAGTATTTT.

V gene TRBV11-3 combines with J gene TRBJ2-5, with 9 positions matching TRBD1. J lost 5 bases, V lost 4 bases, and 14 bases had no gene match. This CDR3 contains 17 residues. Germline-derived CDR1 and CDR2 are SGHNT and YENEEA. The CDR3 DNA reads TGTGCCAGCAGCTGGGGGATACCGGGACAGGGTATGGAGACCCAGTACTTC. Translated, it gives CASSWGIPGQGMETQYF.

Worth noting for this clone: The sample holds other DNA sequences that translate to the same CDR3. This sequence joins TRBV9 and TRBJ2-3; 10 bases fit TRBD2. This CDR3 comprises 16 residues. With V trimmed by 0 bases and J by 1 base, 2 bases remained unmatched. CDR1 and CDR2 from the germline V gene are SGDLS and YYNGEE. The CDR3 DNA sequence: TGTGCCAGCAGCGTAGGAGCGGGGGGGGGCACAGATACGCAGTATTTT. Amino acids: CASSVGAGGGTDTQYF.

V and J are TRBV5-1 and TRBJ2-3, with a tentative D call TRBD1 (5 bases). V lost 3 bases and J lost 3, with 5 bases in between. Germline V gives CDR1 SGHRS, CDR2 YFSETQ. There are 12 residues in the CDR3. CDR3 region: CASSSGTDTQYF. The CDR3 DNA is TGCGCCAGCAGCTCAGGGACAGATACGCAGTATTTT.

The V and J genes are TRBV6-5 and TRBJ2-7; 12 bases line up with TRBD1. Germline lookup yields CDR1 MNHEY and CDR2 SVGAGI. This CDR3 region has 15 residues. The V segment lost 4 bases and the J segment 7 bases; nucleotides outside the gene matches: 8. The CDR3 protein is CASSLGDRGLYEQYF. The CDR3 nucleotides are TGTGCCAGCAGTTTAGGGGACAGGGGGCTTTATGAGCAGTACTTC.

The V gene is TRBV15, the J gene TRBJ2-5; D is possibly TRBD1 (5 bases). Trimming removed 0 bases at V and 5 bases at J, with 10 bases between. The CDR3 consists of 14 residues. Germline CDR1 and CDR2: LNHNV and YYDKDF (reference sequence). The DNA for the CDR3 is TGTGCCACCAGCAGAGACAGGGTCGGCGAGACCCAGTACTTC. Translated, it gives CATSRDRVGETQYF.

V is TRBV21-1 and J is TRBJ1-1; the table names TRBD1, a call not compared with the DNA. TRBV21-1 is a recognized pseudogene. The CDR3 spans 15 residues. CDR3 loop: CASSKAPWTNTEAFF. The CDR3 coding sequence is TGTGCCAGCAGCAAAGCCCCTTGGACAAACACTGAAGCTTTCTTT.

This clone turned up a few times. This sequence joins TRBV12-3 or TRBV12-4 and TRBJ1-1; 7 bases map to TRBD1. The CDR3 loop spans 13 amino acids. V shed 7 bases, J shed 5 bases, and the junction held 7 bases outside the gene matches. The CDR3 sequence: CASTLTGVTEAFF. The DNA of the CDR3 is TGTGCCAGCACCCTAACAGGGGTGACTGAAGCTTTCTTT.

The chain employs TRBV5-8 and TRBJ1-6; 7 nucleotides agree with TRBD1. The CDR3 covers 14 residues. Losses at the gene ends were 4 bases for V and 7 bases for J; bases not matched to a gene: 5. CDR1 SGHTS and CDR2 YDEGEE come from the germline V gene. In DNA form, the CDR3 reads TGTGCCAGCAGCGTAGGACAGGAGAATTCACCCCTCCACTTT. This translates into CASSVGQENSPLHF.

This clone has a handful of counts. The chain employs TRBV27 and TRBJ2-7, with a weak D call TRBD1 (6 bases). CDR3 length: 14 amino acids. The germline CDR1 and CDR2 sequences are MNHEY and SMNVEV (reference sequence). V was shortened by 5 bases and J by 0 bases, with 11 bases between the two germline ends. In DNA form, the CDR3 reads TGTGCCAGCAGTACAGGGAAGAGCTCCTACGAGCAGTACTTC. Protein sequence: CASSTGKSSYEQYF.

This chain joins TRBV2 and TRBJ2-7, with 12 bases lining up with TRBD2. The germline V gene has CDR1 SNHLY and CDR2 FYNNEI. V shed 6 bases and J 4 bases; nucleotides not matched to a gene: 10. This CDR3 has 16 residues. Here the CDR3 reads CASRIGTSGWSYEQYF. CDR3 coding DNA: TGTGCCAGCAGAATAGGGACTAGCGGGTGGTCTTACGAGCAGTACTTC.

Regarding this clone: No conserved phenylalanine or tryptophan is present at the end of the CDR3, so a read error is the likely explanation. The DNA is left out, because the CDR3 cannot be placed on it with certainty; the CDR3 is given as TCRdb lists it. V usage is TRBV20-1 and J usage is TRBJ1-2; the table's D call TRBD1 went unverified against the DNA. The CDR3 has 10 amino acids, counting both end residues. Germline V gives CDR1 DFQATT, CDR2 SNEGSKA (reference sequence). Here the CDR3 reads CSARGAESGI.

The rearrangement links TRBV7-9 to TRBJ2-7; 11 bases match TRBD1. This CDR3 is built from 15 residues. Germline CDR1 SEHNR, CDR2 FQNEAQ (reference sequence). V gave up 5 bases and J gave up 3 bases; unmatched junction bases: 6. Written as DNA, the CDR3 is TGTGCCAGCAGCCATGGGACAGGGGGAGGCTACGAGCAGTACTTC. Its protein is CASSHGTGGGYEQYF.

The chain has TRBV11-2 and TRBJ2-3, with D tentatively TRBD2 (6 bases). V lost 5 bases and J lost 2, with 11 bases in between. The CDR3 spans 14 residues. The V gene's germline CDR1 is SGHAT and CDR2 FQNNGV. The CDR3 DNA is TGTGCCAGCAGCCTAGCGACAGACACAGATACGCAGTATTTT. This codes for CASSLATDTDTQYF. Combining the CDR3 with reference TRBV11-2 and TRBJ2-3 gives the whole variable domain EAGVAQSPRYKIIEKRQSVAFWCNPISGHATLYWYQQILGQGPKLLIQFQNNGVVDDSQLPKDRFSAERLKGVDSTLKIQPAKLEDSAVYLCASSLATDTDTQYFGPGTRLTVL.

This sequence joins TRBV6-2 or TRBV6-3 and TRBJ2-1; D uncertain. This CDR3 has 11 residues. Trimming took off 4 bases at V and 9 bases at J, with 7 bases between the two ends. The V gene's germline CDR1 is MNHEY and CDR2 SVGEGT. The CDR3 coding sequence is TGTGCCAGCAGTTCAGCGCGTGAGCAGTTCTTC. Its protein product is CASSSAREQFF.

The genes are TRBV5-5 and TRBJ2-7; perhaps TRBD2 as D (5 bases). Germline V gives CDR1 SGHKS, CDR2 YYEKEE (reference sequence). The CDR3 runs 15 residues. The V end was cut by 0 bases, the J end by 0 bases, with 10 bases between. The CDR3 nucleotides are TGTGCCAGCAGCTTGGCCGGGGTGCCCTCCTACGAGCAGTACTTC. Protein sequence: CASSLAGVPSYEQYF.

The sample holds a few counts of this clone. The chain recombines TRBV6-1 with TRBJ2-3; the match to TRBD1 covers 7 bases. V gave up 4 bases and J gave up 2 bases; unmatched junction bases: 9. The CDR3 contains 16 residues. Germline CDR1 reads MNHNS; CDR2 reads SASEGT. This CDR3 is CASSGGQALNTDTQYF. CDR3 coding DNA: TGTGCCAGCAGTGGAGGACAGGCTTTAAACACAGATACGCAGTATTTT.

The rearrangement joins TRBV7-6 to TRBJ1-2, with TRBD1 matching 8 bases. The V gene end was trimmed by 5 bases and the J gene end by 8 bases; junction bases not matched to a gene: 7. The germline gives CDR1 SGHVS, CDR2 FNYEAQ. The CDR3 runs 13 residues. The CDR3 nucleotides read TGTGCCAGCAGCCCCCGGACAGGGTTCGGCTACACCTTC. Its protein product is CASSPRTGFGYTF.

The chain couples TRBV5-5 to TRBJ1-2, with 8 bases that match TRBD1. The CDR3 totals 13 residues. With V trimmed by 3 bases and J by 6 bases, 4 bases remained unmatched. In germline, CDR1 is SGHKS, CDR2 YYEKEE (reference sequence). The CDR3 sequence is CASSWTGNDGYTF. The CDR3 DNA sequence: TGTGCCAGCAGCTGGACAGGGAACGATGGCTACACCTTC.

This chain connects TRBV3-1 (or the pseudogene TRBV3-2) to TRBJ2-2; TRBD2 is a possible D gene (6 bases). CDR3 length: 16 residues. Trimming pared 2 bases from V and 3 bases from J, leaving 13 bases between. The germline V gene encodes CDR1 LGHDT and CDR2 YNNKEL (reference sequence). CDR3 DNA sequence: TGTGCCAGCAGCCAATGGGGCGGGGAGCACACCGGGGAGCTGTTTTTT. This encodes CASSQWGGEHTGELFF.

The CDR3 nucleotides are TGTGCCAGCTCAGCACTTACAGGGATTGCTGAAGCTTTCTTT. Its protein is CASSALTGIAEAFF. V and J are TRBV18 and TRBJ1-1, with D perhaps TRBD1 (6 bases). V was clipped by 5 bases and J by 6 bases, with 16 bases between them. CDR1 and CDR2 (germline): KGHSH, LQKENI. This CDR3 comprises 14 residues.

This chain connects TRBV3-1 (or the pseudogene TRBV3-2) to TRBJ1-1, with 7 bases aligning to TRBD1. CDR1 and CDR2 (germline): LGHDT, YNNKEL (reference sequence). The V gene end was trimmed by 3 bases and the J gene end by 1 base; junction bases not matched to a gene: 11. This CDR3 region has 17 residues. The CDR3: CASSQRARGQANTEAFF. The DNA for the CDR3 is TGTGCCAGCAGCCAGAGGGCCCGTGGACAGGCGAACACTGAAGCTTTCTTT.

The CDR3 region is CASSYNRGRNSPLHF. CDR3 sequence (DNA): TGTGCCAGCAGCTACAACAGGGGGCGGAATTCACCCCTCCACTTT. The chain uses TRBV5-6 and TRBJ1-6, with 9 nucleotides matching TRBD1. The germline CDR1 and CDR2 sequences are SGHDT and YYEEEE. The ends lost 3 bases at V and 7 bases at J; junction bases unmatched: 5. The CDR3 is made up of 15 amino acids.

The chain is built from TRBV7-9 and TRBJ2-7; D not resolved. V lost 5 bases and J lost 2, with 7 bases in between. This CDR3 is 12 amino acids long. Germline V gives CDR1 SEHNR, CDR2 FQNEAQ (reference sequence). The CDR3 protein is CASSPPTYEQYF. CDR3 nucleotides: TGTGCCAGCAGCCCCCCCACCTACGAGCAGTACTTC.

The genes are TRBV18 and TRBJ2-7; 14 bases map to TRBD2. The CDR3 consists of 16 residues. Trimming at V came to 6 bases and at J to 3 bases, leaving 7 bases not matched to a gene. CDR1 and CDR2 from the germline V gene are KGHSH and LQKENI. CDR3 residues: CASSRGTSGGIYEQYF. The CDR3 bases are TGTGCCAGCTCGCGCGGGACTAGCGGGGGTATCTACGAGCAGTACTTC.

The V and J genes are TRBV24-1 and TRBJ2-1, with TRBD1 as a possible D gene (5 bases). Germline V gene lookup returns CDR1 KGHDR and CDR2 SFDVKD. The CDR3 is made up of 13 amino acids. Trimming took off 6 bases at V and 9 bases at J, with 14 bases between the two ends. Here the CDR3 reads CATSLKGVGEQFF. The CDR3 bases are TGTGCCACCAGTCTAAAAGGGGTGGGTGAGCAGTTCTTC.

The chain uses TRBV19 and TRBJ2-3, with 10 nucleotides matching TRBD1. Germline-derived CDR1 and CDR2 are LNHDA and SQIVND (reference sequence). The V segment lost 5 bases and the J segment 3 bases; nucleotides outside the gene matches: 5. The CDR3 is made up of 15 amino acids. Here the CDR3 reads CASSAGTGATDTQYF. The CDR3 DNA reads as TGTGCCAGTAGTGCCGGGACAGGGGCTACAGATACGCAGTATTTT.